The rows below give T cell receptor beta chains drawn from one sample of a study of OX40 agonist ivuxolimab in advanced cancers. Only in-frame clones appear in the TCRdb table, and some are missing; sequencing was by immunoSEQ multiplex PCR. The top ten clones hold less than 5% of a sample with some 16,000 clones, 70% to 90% of them seen once. The sample was CD4+ or CD8+ T cells sorted from blood, taken in a trial of the OX40 agonist ivuxolimab. The receptors originated from an adult with an advanced solid tumor such as melanoma, head and neck, liver or kidney cancer. CDR3s include the opening cysteine and the closing phenylalanine or tryptophan. The order of the fields is D gene, V gene, J gene, clone size, CDR3 DNA, CDR3 protein. The D gene is left open where the match is weak. Size is stated for part of the rows, as once, few or many counts, or as a class when the clone is expanded.

>TRBD1|TRBV27|TRBJ2-1|-
TGTGCCAGCAGTTTTTGGGGACAGGGGTCCTACAATGAGCAGTTCTTC
CASSFWGQGSYNEQFF
>TRBD1|TRBV28|TRBJ1-2|-
TGTGCCAGCAGGTCCGGGACAGAAGCTTTCCGTGGCTACACCTTC
CASRSGTEAFRGYTF
>TRBD2|TRBV28|TRBJ2-1|-
TGTGCCAGCAGTCCCCCCGCTAGCGGGAAGGACCAGTTCTTC
CASSPPASGKDQFF
>-|TRBV10-3|TRBJ1-3|-
TGTGCCATCAGCGCCGGGACGCAGGGAAACACCATATATTTT
CAISAGTQGNTIYF
>-|TRBV10-2|TRBJ2-3|-
TGCGCCAGCAGTATCCGATGGGGGGATACGCAGTATTTT
CASSIRWGDTQYF
>-|TRBV7-6|TRBJ2-5|-
TGTGCCAGCAGCTTAGGGCTTGGGGGCCGAGAGACCCAGTACTTC
CASSLGLGGRETQYF
>TRBD1|TRBV4-3|TRBJ2-7|-
TGCGCCAGCAGCCAAGTTCAGGGGGCATCCTACGAGCAGTACTTC
CASSQVQGASYEQYF
>TRBD2|TRBV5-6|TRBJ2-1|-
TGTGCCAGCCTCAAAGTGGGGCTAGCGGAGGACTACAATGAGCAGTTCTTC
CASLKVGLAEDYNEQFF
>-|TRBV2|TRBJ2-1|-
TGTGCCAGCAGGTGGACGGGAAGCGGGCAGTTCTTC
CASRWTGSGQFF
>TRBD1|TRBV5-1|TRBJ2-7|-
TGCGCCAGCAGACCGGGACAGGGTATCTACGAGCAGTACTTC
CASRPGQGIYEQYF
>TRBD2|TRBV18|TRBJ2-1|-
TGTGCCAGCTCACCGGGGAGCGGGGGATACAATGAGCAGTTCTTC
CASSPGSGGYNEQFF
>TRBD1|TRBV5-1|TRBJ2-2|-
TGCGCCAGCAGCTTGGCCGAATTAGGGACAGGGAGCACCGGGGAGCTGTTTTTT
CASSLAELGTGSTGELFF
>TRBD2|TRBV30|TRBJ2-3|-
TGTGCCTGGAGTGTAGGCGGGAGAAGTACAGATACGCAGTATTTT
CAWSVGGRSTDTQYF
>-|TRBV6-1|TRBJ1-1|-
TGTGCCAGCAGTGAGTCCCTGAACACTGAAGCTTTCTTT
CASSESLNTEAFF
>-|TRBV19|TRBJ2-7|-
TGTGCCAGTAGTATAGATGGAAAGGGTTTCTACGAGCAGTACTTC
CASSIDGKGFYEQYF
>TRBD1|TRBV5-1|TRBJ1-1|-
TGCGCCAGCAGCATTGGACAGGGGAGTAACACTGAAGCTTTCTTT
CASSIGQGSNTEAFF
>TRBD2|TRBV7-9|TRBJ2-1|-
TGTGCCAGCAGCCCCCCGACTAGCGGGAAGGGTTTTTACAATGAGCAGTTCTTC
CASSPPTSGKGFYNEQFF
>-|TRBV5-4|TRBJ1-5|few
TGTGCCAGCAGCGACGGCAGGAGCAATCAGCCCCAGCATTTT
CASSDGRSNQPQHF
>-|TRBV11-1|TRBJ2-5|few
TGTGCCAGCAGCTTAGGAGTACAGGCCTCAGAGACCCAGTACTTC
CASSLGVQASETQYF
>TRBD1|TRBV16|TRBJ1-5|-
TGTGCCAGCAGCCAGCAACAGGGGGCCAGGGTTCAGCCCCAGCATTTT
CASSQQQGARVQPQHF
>-|TRBV10-3|TRBJ2-7|-
TGTGCCATCAGTGAGTCCAATGACAGCGAGCAGTACTTC
CAISESNDSEQYF
>TRBD1|TRBV28|TRBJ2-7|-
TGTGCCAGCAGTTTTTCGACAGGGTCACTTACCTACGAGCAGTACTTC
CASSFSTGSLTYEQYF
>TRBD2|TRBV5-4|TRBJ2-7|-
TGTGCCAGCAGCCCCTCGGGGGGACCCTACGAGCAGTACTTC
CASSPSGGPYEQYF
>TRBD1|TRBV28|TRBJ2-2|-
TGTGCCAGCAGCCCGGGACAGGCGGGCACCGGGGAGCTGTTTTTT
CASSPGQAGTGELFF
>TRBD1|TRBV6-5|TRBJ2-1|-
TGTGCCAGCAGTCAGACAGGGTACGACAATGAGCAGTTCTTC
CASSQTGYDNEQFF
>TRBD1|TRBV28|TRBJ1-5|-
TGTGCCAGCAATGACAGGGTAAATCAGCCCCAGCATTTT
CASNDRVNQPQHF
>TRBD1|TRBV5-4|TRBJ1-4|-
TGTGCCAGCAGCGCCTCCGGGACAGGACATGAAAAACTGTTTTTT
CASSASGTGHEKLFF
>-|TRBV29-1|TRBJ1-3|-
TGCAGCTATGGGGGGTCCGGAAACACCATATATTTT
CSYGGSGNTIYF
>TRBD1|TRBV7-2|TRBJ2-5|once
TGTGCCAGCAGCCAGGACAGGGAAGGGGAGACCCAGTACTTC
CASSQDREGETQYF
>-|TRBV15|TRBJ2-1|-
TGTGCCACCAGCAGAGGGCGGCAGGGGTCCTACAATGAGCAGTTCTTC
CATSRGRQGSYNEQFF
>-|TRBV7-6|TRBJ2-6|-
TGTGCCAGCAGCTTGGGACGACACTCTGGGGCCAACGTCCTGACTTTC
CASSLGRHSGANVLTF
>-|TRBV5-1|TRBJ2-7|-
TGCGCCAGCAGCGGGTCCTACGAGCAGTACTTC
CASSGSYEQYF
>-|TRBV11-3|TRBJ2-7|once
TGTGCCAGCAGCACCCGTACGGGGTCAGGCGAGCAGTACTTC
CASSTRTGSGEQYF
>-|TRBV19|TRBJ1-5|-
TGTGCCAGTAGCCATGCAGGGGAGACAAGGCCCCAGCATTTT
CASSHAGETRPQHF
>-|TRBV4-3|TRBJ1-2|-
TGCGCCAGCAGCCAAGACAATCGACAGAACTATGGCTACACCTTC
CASSQDNRQNYGYTF
>-|TRBV13|TRBJ1-2|-
TGTGCCAGCAGCATTCAGGGGATACAGGGCTACACCTTC
CASSIQGIQGYTF
>-|TRBV11-1|TRBJ2-3|-
TGTGCCAGCAGCTTAGAACGTCCTACGCAGTATTTT
CASSLERPTQYF
>TRBD2|TRBV5-6|TRBJ2-7|few
TGTGCCAGCAGCCTGGGACTAGCGGGGATGTACGAGCAGTACTTC
CASSLGLAGMYEQYF
>TRBD1|TRBV4-2|TRBJ2-2|-
TGTGCCAGCAGCTTGGGGACAGCGAACACCGGGGAGCTGTTTTTT
CASSLGTANTGELFF
>TRBD2|TRBV28|TRBJ2-3|-
TGTGCCAGCAGCCCTAGCGGGATCGGGACAGATACGCAGTATTTT
CASSPSGIGTDTQYF
>TRBD2|TRBV7-2|TRBJ2-1|once
TGTGCCAGCAGCTTTGTGGCCGGGGGACTAGCGGGAATGGCGAATGAGCAGTTCTTC
CASSFVAGGLAGMANEQFF
>TRBD2|TRBV5-1|TRBJ2-3|-
TGCGCCAGCAGCCCGGAGCGGGACCGCACAGATACGCAGTATTTT
CASSPERDRTDTQYF
>-|TRBV28|TRBJ1-5|-
TGTGCCAGCAGGGGGGGAGACCGTTATCAGCCCCAGCATTTT
CASRGGDRYQPQHF
>TRBD2|TRBV4-2|TRBJ2-3|-
TGTGCCAGCAGCCAAGACTCGGCGGGAGGGGGCACAGATACGCAGTATTTT
CASSQDSAGGGTDTQYF
>-|TRBV18|TRBJ2-1|-
TGTGCCAGCTCACCCAGGTTAAATGAGCAGTTCTTC
CASSPRLNEQFF
>-|TRBV25-1|TRBJ1-5|few
TGTGCCAGCTCTGCGTACGGGCAGTATAGCAATCAGCCCCAGCATTTT
CASSAYGQYSNQPQHF
>-|TRBV30|TRBJ2-7|medium-sized
TGTGCCTGGAGTGTTTCCAGGACCTACGAGCAGTACTTC
CAWSVSRTYEQYF
>TRBD2|TRBV7-3|TRBJ2-7|-
TGTGCCAGCAGTCCGATGGCGACTAGCCGCTACGAGCAGTACTTC
CASSPMATSRYEQYF
>-|TRBV5-1|TRBJ1-2|-
TGCGCCAGCAGCTGGTCTCCCAAAGAGTATGGTTACACCTTC
CASSWSPKEYGYTF
>TRBD2|TRBV7-9|TRBJ2-1|-
TGTGCCAGCAGCTCTTTAGGAGCGGGAGACTACAATGAGCAGTTCTTC
CASSSLGAGDYNEQFF
>TRBD1|TRBV27|TRBJ2-1|-
TGTGCCAGCAGTTTAAGGGGGCAGGCCTACAATGAGCAGTTCTTC
CASSLRGQAYNEQFF
>TRBD1|TRBV4-3|TRBJ1-3|-
TGCGCCAGCAGCCAAGCTTGGACAGGGGGAAACACCATATATTTT
CASSQAWTGGNTIYF
>-|TRBV15|TRBJ1-4|-
TGTGCCACCAGCAGAGATCCCGGGGGCGGTGAAAAACTGTTTTTT
CATSRDPGGGEKLFF